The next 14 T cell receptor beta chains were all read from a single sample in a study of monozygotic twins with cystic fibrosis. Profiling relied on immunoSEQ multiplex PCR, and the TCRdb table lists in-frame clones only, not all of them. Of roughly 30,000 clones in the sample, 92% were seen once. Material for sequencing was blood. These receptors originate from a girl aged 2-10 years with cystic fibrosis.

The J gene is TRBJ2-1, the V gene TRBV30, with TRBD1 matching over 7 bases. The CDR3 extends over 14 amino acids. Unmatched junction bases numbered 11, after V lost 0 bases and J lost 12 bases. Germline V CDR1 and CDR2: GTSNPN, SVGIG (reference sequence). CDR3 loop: CAWSVAGGKVGQFF. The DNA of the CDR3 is TGTGCCTGGAGTGTTGCAGGGGGAAAAGTGGGGCAGTTCTTC. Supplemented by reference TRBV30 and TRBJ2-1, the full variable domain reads SQTIHQWPATLVQPVGSPLSLECTVEGTSNPNLYWYRQAAGRGLQLLFYSVGIGQISSEVPQNLSASRPQDRQFILSSKKLLLSDSGFYLCAWSVAGGKVGQFFGPGTRLTVL.

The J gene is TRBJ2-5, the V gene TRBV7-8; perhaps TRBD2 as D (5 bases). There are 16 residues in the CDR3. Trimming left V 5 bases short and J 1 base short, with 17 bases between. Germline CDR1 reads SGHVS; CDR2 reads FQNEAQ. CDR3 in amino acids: CASSANRPAGQETQYF. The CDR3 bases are TGTGCCAGCAGCGCGAACAGACCGGCGGGCCAAGAGACCCAGTACTTC.

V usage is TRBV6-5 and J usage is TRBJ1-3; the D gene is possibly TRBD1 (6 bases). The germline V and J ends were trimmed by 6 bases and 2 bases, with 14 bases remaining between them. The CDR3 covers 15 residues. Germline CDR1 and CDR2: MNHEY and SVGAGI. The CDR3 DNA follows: TGTGCCAGCAGCCTCAGACAGGAGCCTGGAAACACCATATATTTT. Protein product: CASSLRQEPGNTIYF.

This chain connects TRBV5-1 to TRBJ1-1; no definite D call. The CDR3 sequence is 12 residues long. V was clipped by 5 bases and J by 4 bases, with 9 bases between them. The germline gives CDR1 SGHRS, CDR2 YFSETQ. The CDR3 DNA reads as TGCGCCAGCAGTCGGGCAGGCACTGAAGCTTTCTTT. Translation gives CASSRAGTEAFF.

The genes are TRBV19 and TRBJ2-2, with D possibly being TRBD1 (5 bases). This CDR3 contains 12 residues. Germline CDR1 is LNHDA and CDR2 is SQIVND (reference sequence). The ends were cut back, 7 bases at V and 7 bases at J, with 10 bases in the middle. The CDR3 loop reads CASKGVVGELFF. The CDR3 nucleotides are TGTGCCAGTAAAGGGGTGGTCGGGGAGCTGTTTTTT. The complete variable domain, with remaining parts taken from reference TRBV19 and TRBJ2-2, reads DGGITQSPKYLFRKEGQNVTLSCEQNLNHDAMYWYRQDPGQGLRLIYYSQIVNDFQKGDIAEGYSVSREKKESFPLTVTSAQKNPTAFYLCASKGVVGELFFGEGSRLTVL.

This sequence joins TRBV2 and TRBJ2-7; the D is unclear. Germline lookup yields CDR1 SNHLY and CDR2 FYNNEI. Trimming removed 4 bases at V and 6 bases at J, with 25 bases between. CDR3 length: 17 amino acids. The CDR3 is CASSGGPPLSQSGEQYF. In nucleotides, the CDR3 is TGTGCCAGCAGTGGTGGTCCTCCCTTATCCCAGTCTGGCGAGCAGTACTTC.

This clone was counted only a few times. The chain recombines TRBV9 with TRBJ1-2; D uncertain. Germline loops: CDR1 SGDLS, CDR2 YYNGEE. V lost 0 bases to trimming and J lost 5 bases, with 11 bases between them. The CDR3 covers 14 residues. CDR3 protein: CASSVGQVLYGYTF. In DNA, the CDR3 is TGTGCCAGCAGCGTAGGCCAGGTCCTTTATGGCTACACCTTC.

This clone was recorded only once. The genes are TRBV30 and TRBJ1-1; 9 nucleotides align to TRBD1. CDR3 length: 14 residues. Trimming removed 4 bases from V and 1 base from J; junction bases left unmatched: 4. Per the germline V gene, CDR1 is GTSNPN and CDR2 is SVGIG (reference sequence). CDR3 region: CAWNTGGGNTEAFF. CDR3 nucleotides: TGTGCCTGGAATACAGGGGGCGGGAACACTGAAGCTTTCTTT.

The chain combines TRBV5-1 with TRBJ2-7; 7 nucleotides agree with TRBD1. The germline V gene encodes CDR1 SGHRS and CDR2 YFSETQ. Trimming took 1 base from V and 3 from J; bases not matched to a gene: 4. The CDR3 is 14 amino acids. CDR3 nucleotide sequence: TGCGCCAGCAGCTTGAGACAGGGCGACTACGAGCAGTACTTC. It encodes CASSLRQGDYEQYF.

CDR3 nucleotide sequence: TGTGCCTGGAGGGTGGACAGGGCTGATACTGAAGCTTTCTTT. It specifies CAWRVDRADTEAFF. The chain uses TRBV30 and TRBJ1-1, with 8 bases fitting TRBD1. Germline values: CDR1 GTSNPN, CDR2 SVGIG (reference sequence). The CDR3 covers 14 residues. Trimming removed 3 bases from V and 5 bases from J; junction bases left unmatched: 8.

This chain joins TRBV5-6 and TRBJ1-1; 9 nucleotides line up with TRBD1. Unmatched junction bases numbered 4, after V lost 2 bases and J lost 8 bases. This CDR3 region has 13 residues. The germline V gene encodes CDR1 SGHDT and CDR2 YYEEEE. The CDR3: CASSFWDRVEAFF. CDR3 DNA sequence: TGTGCCAGCAGCTTTTGGGACAGGGTAGAAGCTTTCTTT.

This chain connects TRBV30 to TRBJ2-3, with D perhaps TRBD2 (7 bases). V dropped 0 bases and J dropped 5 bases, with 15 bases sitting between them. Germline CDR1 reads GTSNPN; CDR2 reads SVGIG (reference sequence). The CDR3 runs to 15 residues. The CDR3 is CAWSVGRGARDTQYF. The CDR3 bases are TGTGCCTGGAGTGTAGGGAGGGGGGCCAGAGATACGCAGTATTTT.

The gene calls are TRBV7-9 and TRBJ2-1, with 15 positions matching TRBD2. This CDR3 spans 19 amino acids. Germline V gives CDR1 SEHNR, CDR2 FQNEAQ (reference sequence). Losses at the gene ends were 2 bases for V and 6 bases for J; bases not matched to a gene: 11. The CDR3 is CASSLLKGLAGGLGNEQFF. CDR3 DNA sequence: TGTGCCAGCAGCTTATTAAAGGGACTAGCGGGGGGATTGGGCAATGAGCAGTTCTTC.

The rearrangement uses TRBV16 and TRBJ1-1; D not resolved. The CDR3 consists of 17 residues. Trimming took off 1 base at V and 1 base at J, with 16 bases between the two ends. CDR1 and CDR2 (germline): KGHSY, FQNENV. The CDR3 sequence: CASSQLGPTRGNTEAFF. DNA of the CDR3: TGTGCCAGCAGCCAATTGGGCCCCACACGGGGGAACACTGAAGCTTTCTTT.